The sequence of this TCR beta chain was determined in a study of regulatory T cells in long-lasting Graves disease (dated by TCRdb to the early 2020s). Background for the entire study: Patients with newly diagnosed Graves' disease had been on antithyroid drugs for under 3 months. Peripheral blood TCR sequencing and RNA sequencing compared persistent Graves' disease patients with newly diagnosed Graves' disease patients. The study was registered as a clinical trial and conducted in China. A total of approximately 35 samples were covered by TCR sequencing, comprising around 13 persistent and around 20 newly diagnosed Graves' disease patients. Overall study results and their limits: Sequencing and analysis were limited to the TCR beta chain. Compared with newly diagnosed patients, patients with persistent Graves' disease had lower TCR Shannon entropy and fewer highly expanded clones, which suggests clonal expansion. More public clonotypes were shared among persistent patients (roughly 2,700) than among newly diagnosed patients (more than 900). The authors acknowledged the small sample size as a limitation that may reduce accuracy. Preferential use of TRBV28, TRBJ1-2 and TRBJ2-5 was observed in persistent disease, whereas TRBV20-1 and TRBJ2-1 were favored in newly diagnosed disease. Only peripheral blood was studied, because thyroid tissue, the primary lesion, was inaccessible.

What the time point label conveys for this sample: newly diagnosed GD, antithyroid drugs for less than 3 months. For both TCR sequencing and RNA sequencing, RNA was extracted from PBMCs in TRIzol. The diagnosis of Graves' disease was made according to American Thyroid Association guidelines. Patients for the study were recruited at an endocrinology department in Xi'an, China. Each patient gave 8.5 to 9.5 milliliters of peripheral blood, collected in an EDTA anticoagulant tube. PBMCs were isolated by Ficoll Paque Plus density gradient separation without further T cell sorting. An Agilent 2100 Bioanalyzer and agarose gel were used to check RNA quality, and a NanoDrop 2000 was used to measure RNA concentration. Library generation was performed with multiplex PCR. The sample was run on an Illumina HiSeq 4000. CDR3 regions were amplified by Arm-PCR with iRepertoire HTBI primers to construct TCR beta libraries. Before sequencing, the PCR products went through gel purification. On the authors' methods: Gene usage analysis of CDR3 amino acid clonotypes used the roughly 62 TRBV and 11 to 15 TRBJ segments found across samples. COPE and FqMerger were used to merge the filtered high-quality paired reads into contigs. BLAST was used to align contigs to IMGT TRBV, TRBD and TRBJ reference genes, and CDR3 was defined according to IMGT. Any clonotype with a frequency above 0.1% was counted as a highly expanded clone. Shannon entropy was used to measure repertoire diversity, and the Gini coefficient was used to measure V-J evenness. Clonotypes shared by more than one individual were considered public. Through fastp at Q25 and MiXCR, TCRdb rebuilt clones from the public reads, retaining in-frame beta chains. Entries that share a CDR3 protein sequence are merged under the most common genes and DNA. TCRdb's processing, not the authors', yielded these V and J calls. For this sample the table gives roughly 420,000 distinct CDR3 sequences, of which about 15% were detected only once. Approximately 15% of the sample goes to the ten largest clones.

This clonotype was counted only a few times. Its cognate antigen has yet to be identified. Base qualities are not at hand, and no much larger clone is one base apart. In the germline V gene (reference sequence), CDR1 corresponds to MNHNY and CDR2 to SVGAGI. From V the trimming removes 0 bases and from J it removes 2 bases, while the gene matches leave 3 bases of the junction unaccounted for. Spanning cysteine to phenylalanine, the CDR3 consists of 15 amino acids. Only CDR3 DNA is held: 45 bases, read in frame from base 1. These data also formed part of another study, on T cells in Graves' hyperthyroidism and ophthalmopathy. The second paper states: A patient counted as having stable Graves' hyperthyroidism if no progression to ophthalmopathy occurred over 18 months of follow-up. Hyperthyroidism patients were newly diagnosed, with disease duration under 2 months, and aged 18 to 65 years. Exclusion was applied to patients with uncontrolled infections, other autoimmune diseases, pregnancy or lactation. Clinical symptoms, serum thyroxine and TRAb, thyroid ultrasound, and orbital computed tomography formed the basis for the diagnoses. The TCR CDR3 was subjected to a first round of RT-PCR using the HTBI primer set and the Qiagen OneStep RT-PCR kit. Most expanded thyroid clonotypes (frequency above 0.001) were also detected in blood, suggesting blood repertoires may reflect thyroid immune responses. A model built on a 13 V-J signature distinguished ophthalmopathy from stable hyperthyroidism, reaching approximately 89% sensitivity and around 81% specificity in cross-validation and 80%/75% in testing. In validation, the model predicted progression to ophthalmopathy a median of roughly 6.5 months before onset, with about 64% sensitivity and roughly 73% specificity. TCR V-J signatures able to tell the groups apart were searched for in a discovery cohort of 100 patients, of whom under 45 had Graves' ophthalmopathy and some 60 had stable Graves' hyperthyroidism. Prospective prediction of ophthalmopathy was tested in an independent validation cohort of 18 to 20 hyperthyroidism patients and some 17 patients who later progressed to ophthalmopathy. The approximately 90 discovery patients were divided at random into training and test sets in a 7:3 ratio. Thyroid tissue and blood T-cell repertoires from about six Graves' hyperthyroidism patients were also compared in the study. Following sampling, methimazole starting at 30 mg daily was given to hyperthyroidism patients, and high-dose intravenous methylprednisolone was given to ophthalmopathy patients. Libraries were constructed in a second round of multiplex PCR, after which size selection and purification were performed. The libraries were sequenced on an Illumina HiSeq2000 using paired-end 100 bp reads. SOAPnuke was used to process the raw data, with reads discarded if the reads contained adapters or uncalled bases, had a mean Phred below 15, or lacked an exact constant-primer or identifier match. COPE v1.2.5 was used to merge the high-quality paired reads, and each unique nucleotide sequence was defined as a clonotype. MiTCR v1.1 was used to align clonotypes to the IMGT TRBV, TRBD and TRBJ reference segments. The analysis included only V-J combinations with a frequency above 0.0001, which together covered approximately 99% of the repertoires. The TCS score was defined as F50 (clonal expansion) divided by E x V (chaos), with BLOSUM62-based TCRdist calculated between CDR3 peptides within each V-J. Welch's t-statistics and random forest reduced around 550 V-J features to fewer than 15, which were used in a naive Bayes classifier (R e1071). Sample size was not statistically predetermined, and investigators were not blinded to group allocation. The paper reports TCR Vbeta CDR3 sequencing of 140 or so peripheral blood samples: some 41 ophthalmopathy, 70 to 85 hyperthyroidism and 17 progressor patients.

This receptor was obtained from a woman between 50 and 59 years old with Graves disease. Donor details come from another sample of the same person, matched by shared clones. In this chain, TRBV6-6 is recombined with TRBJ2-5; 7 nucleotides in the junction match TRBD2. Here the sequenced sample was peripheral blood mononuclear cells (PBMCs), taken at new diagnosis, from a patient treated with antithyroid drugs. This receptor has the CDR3 CASSYSVSGQETQYF. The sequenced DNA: TGTGCCAGCAGTTACTCGGTTAGCGGGCAAGAGACCCAGTACTTC.